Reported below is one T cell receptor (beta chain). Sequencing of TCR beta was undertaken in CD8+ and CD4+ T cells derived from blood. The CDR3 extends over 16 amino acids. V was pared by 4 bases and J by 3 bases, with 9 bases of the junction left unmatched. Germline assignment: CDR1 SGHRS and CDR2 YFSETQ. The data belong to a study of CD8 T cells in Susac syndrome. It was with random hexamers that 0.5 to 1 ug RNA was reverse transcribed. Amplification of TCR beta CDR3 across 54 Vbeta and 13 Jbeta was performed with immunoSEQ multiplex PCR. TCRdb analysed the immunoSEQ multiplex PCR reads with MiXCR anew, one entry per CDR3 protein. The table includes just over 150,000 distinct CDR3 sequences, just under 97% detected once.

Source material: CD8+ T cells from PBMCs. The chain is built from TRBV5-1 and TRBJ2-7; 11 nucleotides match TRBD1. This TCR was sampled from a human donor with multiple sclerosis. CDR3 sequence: CASSGGQGADFYEQYF. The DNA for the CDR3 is TGCGCCAGCAGCGGCGGACAGGGGGCGGACTTCTACGAGCAGTACTTC.